The 9 T cell receptor beta chains listed next were all sequenced from one sample in a study of graft-versus-host responses after intestinal transplantation. Clones were read by immunoSEQ multiplex PCR, and TCRdb kept only the in-frame ones, dropping some. The table shows more than 9,500 clones, with around 83% occurring only once. This specimen consisted of PBMCs, obtained nearly 500 days after intestinal transplant. Receptor source: a human patient who received an intestinal transplant, so some T cells may come from the graft donor.

V usage is TRBV6-1 and J usage is TRBJ2-7, with D uncertain. This CDR3 has 14 amino acids. Per the germline V gene, CDR1 is MNHNS and CDR2 is SASEGT. V lost 5 bases to trimming and J lost 3 bases, with 14 bases between them. In DNA, the CDR3 is TGTGCCAGCAGTCAGGTCCCCCAAAGCTACGAGCAGTACTTC. Protein sequence: CASSQVPQSYEQYF.

The chain recombines TRBV6-1 with TRBJ2-5, with 11 bases that match TRBD1. The CDR3 totals 15 residues. The V gene end was trimmed by 6 bases and the J gene end by 5 bases; junction bases not matched to a gene: 8. Germline CDR1 and CDR2: MNHNS and SASEGT. CDR3 amino acids: CASRFGTGGMETQYF. The CDR3 nucleotides read TGTGCCAGCAGATTCGGGACAGGGGGAATGGAGACCCAGTACTTC.

The rearrangement joins TRBV7-2 to TRBJ2-7, with 10 bases matching TRBD1. CDR1 is SGHTA and CDR2 is FQGNSA in the germline V gene. The CDR3 contains 15 residues. With 5 bases clipped from V and 3 bases from J, the junction kept 7 bases outside the gene matches. CDR3 DNA: TGTGCCAGCAGCACCTGGACAGGGGGAGGCTACGAGCAGTACTTC. Protein sequence: CASSTWTGGGYEQYF. The whole variable domain, filled in from reference TRBV7-2 and TRBJ2-7, reads GAGVSQSPSNKVTEKGKDVELRCDPISGHTALYWYRQSLGQGLEFLIYFQGNSAPDKSGLPSDRFSAERTGGSVSTLTIQRTQQEDSAVYLCASSTWTGGGYEQYFGPGTRLTVT.

The chain employs TRBV7-8 and TRBJ1-2; possible D gene TRBD1, 6 bases. V was cut by 2 bases and J by 0 bases, with 10 bases left in between. The CDR3 runs to 15 residues. CDR1 SGHVS and CDR2 FQNEAQ come from the germline V gene. CDR3 region: CASSLLTGSNYGYTF. The CDR3 nucleotides are TGTGCCAGCAGCTTATTGACAGGATCTAACTATGGCTACACCTTC.

This rearrangement joins TRBV9 to TRBJ2-4; 7 bases are a match to TRBD2. The ends lost 0 bases at V and 8 bases at J; junction bases unmatched: 17. The CDR3 length is 18 residues. Germline-derived CDR1 and CDR2 are SGDLS and YYNGEE. The CDR3 nucleotides read TGTGCCAGCAGCGTAGACCCAGCGCGCGGGAGCAGCGGGGACATTCAGTACTTC. Protein: CASSVDPARGSSGDIQYF.

The chain recombines TRBV27 with TRBJ2-1; TRBD2 aligns across 13 bases. The CDR3 extends over 15 amino acids. V lost 2 bases, J lost 10 bases, and 5 bases stayed unmatched. Germline V lookup: CDR1 MNHEY, CDR2 SMNVEV (reference sequence). The CDR3 region is CASSLRLAGGGEQFF. CDR3 DNA sequence: TGTGCCAGCAGTTTAAGACTAGCGGGAGGAGGGGAGCAGTTCTTC.

The CDR3 coding sequence is TGTGCCAGCAGGCTACCCCATCCCAGCTCCTACAATGAGCAGTTCTTC. Its protein is CASRLPHPSSYNEQFF. The V gene is TRBV11-3, the J gene TRBJ2-1; D not resolved. V was trimmed by 6 bases and J by 0 bases, leaving 15 bases between them. The CDR3 is made up of 16 amino acids. The germline V gene has CDR1 SGHNT and CDR2 YENEEA.

The gene calls are TRBV5-4 and TRBJ1-6; D is perhaps TRBD1 (5 bases). The CDR3 totals 13 residues. Trimming shortened V by 1 base and J by 9 bases, and 8 bases separated the two germline ends. Germline loops: CDR1 SGHNT, CDR2 YYREEE (reference sequence). The CDR3 sequence: CASSLWGGSPLHF. CDR3 DNA sequence: TGTGCCAGCAGCTTGTGGGGGGGTTCACCCCTCCACTTT.

CDR3 nucleotides: TGTGCCAGCAGCTTCCCTAGCGGGAGGTACAATGAGCAGTTCTTC. Residues: CASSFPSGRYNEQFF. The rearrangement links TRBV7-2 to TRBJ2-1, with 11 bases identical to TRBD2. Trimming at V came to 3 bases and at J to 4 bases, leaving 2 bases not matched to a gene. Germline lookup yields CDR1 SGHTA and CDR2 FQGNSA. The CDR3 contains 15 residues.